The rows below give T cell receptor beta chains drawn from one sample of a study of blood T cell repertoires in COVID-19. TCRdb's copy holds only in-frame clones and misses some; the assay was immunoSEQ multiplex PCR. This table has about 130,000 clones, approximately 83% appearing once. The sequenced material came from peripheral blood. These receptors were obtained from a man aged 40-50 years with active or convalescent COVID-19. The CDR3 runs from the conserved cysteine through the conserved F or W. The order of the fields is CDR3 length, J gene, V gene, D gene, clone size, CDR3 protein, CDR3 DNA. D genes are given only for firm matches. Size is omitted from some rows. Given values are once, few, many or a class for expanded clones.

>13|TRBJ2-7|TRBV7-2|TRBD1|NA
CASSTDRGYEQYF
TGTGCCAGCAGCACGGACAGGGGGTACGAGCAGTACTTC
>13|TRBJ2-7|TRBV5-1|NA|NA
CASTPGSSYEQYF
TGCGCCAGCACCCCCGGGAGCTCCTACGAGCAGTACTTC
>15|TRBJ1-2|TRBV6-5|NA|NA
CASSYRIRGNYGYTF
TGTGCCAGCAGTTATCGGATTAGGGGGAACTATGGCTACACCTTC
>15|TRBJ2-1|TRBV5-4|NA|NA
CASNVGAGLGNEQFF
TGTGCCAGCAACGTGGGGGCGGGCCTGGGCAATGAGCAGTTCTTC
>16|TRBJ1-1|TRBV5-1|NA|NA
CASSPGVQGMNTEAFF
TGCGCCAGCAGCCCTGGCGTCCAGGGCATGAACACTGAAGCTTTCTTT
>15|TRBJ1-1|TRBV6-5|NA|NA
CASSLTRGTNTEAFF
TGTGCCAGCAGTCTTACAAGGGGAACGAACACTGAAGCTTTCTTT
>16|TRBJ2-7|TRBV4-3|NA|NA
CASSQDKLGGSYEQYF
TGCGCCAGCAGCCAAGATAAGCTCGGGGGCTCCTACGAGCAGTACTTC
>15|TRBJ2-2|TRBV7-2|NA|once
CASSLGGFRAGELFF
TGTGCCAGCAGCTTGGGGGGATTTCGAGCCGGGGAGCTGTTTTTT
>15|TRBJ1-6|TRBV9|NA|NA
CASSVGGSYNSPLHF
TGTGCCAGCAGCGTTGGGGGGTCCTATAATTCACCCCTCCACTTT
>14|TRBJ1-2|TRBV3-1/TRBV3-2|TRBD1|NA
CASRREGTDYGYTF
TGTGCCAGCAGGAGAGAGGGGACAGACTATGGCTATACCTTC
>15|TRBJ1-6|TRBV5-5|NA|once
CASSPYSGYNSPLHF
TGTGCCAGCAGCCCCTACTCGGGCTATAATTCACCCCTCCACTTT
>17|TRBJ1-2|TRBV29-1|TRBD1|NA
CSVETRDRGTTNYGYTF
TGCAGCGTTGAGACCCGGGACAGGGGGACAACTAACTATGGCTACACCTTC
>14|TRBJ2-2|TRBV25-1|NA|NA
CASSDFGQTGELFF
TGTGCCAGCAGTGATTTCGGACAGACCGGGGAGCTGTTTTTT
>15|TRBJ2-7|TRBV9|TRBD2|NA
CASSVVPGGTYEQYF
TGTGCCAGCAGCGTAGTTCCGGGGGGAACCTACGAGCAGTACTTC
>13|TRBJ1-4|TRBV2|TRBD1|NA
CASRGTGSEKLFF
TGTGCCAGCAGGGGGACAGGATCTGAAAAACTGTTTTTT
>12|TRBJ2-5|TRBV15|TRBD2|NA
CATSKPDSGQYF
TGTGCCACCAGCAAACCTGATAGCGGGCAGTACTTC
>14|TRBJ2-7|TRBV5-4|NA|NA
CASSPGQGGYEQYF
TGTGCCAGCAGCCCCGGACAGGGAGGGTACGAGCAGTACTTC
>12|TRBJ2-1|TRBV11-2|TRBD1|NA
CASSLGVTGAFF
TGTGCCAGCAGCTTAGGGGTAACAGGGGCGTTCTTC
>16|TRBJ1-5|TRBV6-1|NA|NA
CASSEGGGFGNQPQHF
TGTGCCAGCAGTGAAGGGGGGGGATTTGGCAATCAGCCCCAGCATTTT
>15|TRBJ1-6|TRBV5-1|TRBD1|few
CASSSTQGAVSPLHF
TGCGCCAGCAGCAGTACTCAGGGGGCGGTTTCACCCCTCCACTTT
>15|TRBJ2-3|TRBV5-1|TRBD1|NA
CASSPRTGGPDTQYF
TGCGCCAGCAGCCCCAGGACAGGGGGCCCAGATACGCAGTATTTT
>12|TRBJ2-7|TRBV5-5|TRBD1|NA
CASSLTGVEQYF
TGTGCCAGCAGCCTGACAGGGGTAGAGCAGTACTTC
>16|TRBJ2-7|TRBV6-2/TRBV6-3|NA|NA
CASSQHQTGSPTEQYF
TGTGCCAGCAGCCAACATCAGACAGGCTCCCCGACCGAGCAGTACTTC
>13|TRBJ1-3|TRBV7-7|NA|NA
CAVGQSSGNTIYF
TGTGCTGTAGGACAATCCTCTGGAAACACCATATATTTT
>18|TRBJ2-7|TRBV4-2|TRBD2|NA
CASSQELTSGGAQYEQYF
TGTGCCAGCAGCCAAGAGCTGACTAGCGGGGGGGCTCAGTACGAGCAGTACTTC
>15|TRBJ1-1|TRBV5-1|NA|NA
CASSDATGIGVEAFF
TGCGCCAGCAGCGACGCTACAGGTATTGGTGTGGAAGCTTTCTTT
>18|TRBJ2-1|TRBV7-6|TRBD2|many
CASSSGLAGGAMNNEQFF
TGTGCCAGCAGCTCTGGACTAGCGGGGGGGGCCATGAACAATGAGCAGTTCTTC
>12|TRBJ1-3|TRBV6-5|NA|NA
CASVNTGNTIYF
TGTGCCAGCGTTAATACTGGAAACACCATATATTTT
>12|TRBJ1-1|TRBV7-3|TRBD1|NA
CASSLKGGEAFF
TGTGCCAGCAGCTTAAAAGGGGGCGAAGCTTTCTTT
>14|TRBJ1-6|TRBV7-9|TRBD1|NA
CASSQDRDGSPLHF
TGTGCCAGCAGCCAAGACAGGGATGGTTCACCCCTCCACTTT
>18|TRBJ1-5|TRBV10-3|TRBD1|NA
CAISESGTGDFFNQPQHF
TGTGCCATCAGTGAGTCAGGTACAGGGGATTTTTTCAATCAGCCCCAGCATTTT
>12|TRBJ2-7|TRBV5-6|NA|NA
CASRKGTYEQYF
TGTGCCAGCAGGAAGGGGACCTACGAGCAGTACTTC
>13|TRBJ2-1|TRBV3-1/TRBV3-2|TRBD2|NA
CASSENSGVLPFF
TGTGCCAGCAGCGAAAATAGCGGGGTTCTACCATTCTTC
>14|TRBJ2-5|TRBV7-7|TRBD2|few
CASSTGLAKETQYF
TGTGCTAGCAGCACCGGACTAGCCAAAGAGACCCAGTACTTC